This T cell receptor (beta chain) was obtained from a study of CD8 T cells in Susac syndrome. Study-level results: The study conceded that its TCR sequencing and HLA analysis involved relatively few individuals.

After extraction with the RNeasy kit, roughly 0.5 to 1 ug of the RNA was reverse transcribed using random hexamers. Amplification of TCR beta CDR3 used immunoSEQ multiplex PCR across 54 Vbeta and 13 Jbeta. Each CDR3 protein is one row after TCRdb ran MiXCR on the immunoSEQ multiplex PCR reads. The sample carries approximately 280,000 distinct CDR3 sequences, around 84% recorded once. Notes on this clonotype: Its target is unknown.

The V gene's germline CDR1 is SGHNT and CDR2 YYREEE (reference sequence). The CDR3 covers 15 residues. V was pared by 0 bases and J by 6 bases, with 7 bases of the junction left unmatched. CD8+ and CD4+ T cells from blood underwent TCR beta sequencing. TEMRA cells were FACS-enriched, while CD8+ and CD4+ T cells were negatively isolated. The sequenced material came from CD8+ T cells from PBMCs. The TCR originated in a human donor with multiple sclerosis. The V gene is TRBV5-4, the J gene TRBJ2-7; TRBD2 matches 9 bases. The CDR3 protein is CASSLGSGRVIEQYF. CDR3 DNA sequence: TGTGCCAGCAGCTTGGGTAGCGGGAGAGTAATCGAGCAGTACTTC. Combining the CDR3 with reference TRBV5-4 and TRBJ2-7 gives the whole variable domain ETGVTQSPTHLIKTRGQQVTLRCSSQSGHNTVSWYQQALGQGPQFIFQYYREEENGRGNFPPRFSGLQFPNYSSELNVNALELDDSALYLCASSLGSGRVIEQYFGPGTRLTVT.